The 15 T cell receptor beta chains below come from one sample, sequenced in a study of response to subunit inactivated influenza vaccine. MiXCR, run by TCRdb on the RT-PCR reads, gives a single entry per CDR3 protein. This sample has hundreds of thousands of distinct CDR3 sequences, with about 12% found just once. The starting material was PBMCs from blood, obtained on the day of vaccination. These receptors were taken from a man aged 45-60 years who received an inactivated influenza vaccine.

In its sample, this clonotype was seen many times. The CDR3 here is CSAREHRAYEQYF. The DNA for the CDR3 is TGCAGTGCTAGAGAACACAGGGCCTACGAGCAGTACTTC. The chain employs TRBV20-1 and TRBJ2-7; D possibly corresponds to TRBD1 (6 bases). CDR1 is DFQATT, CDR2 SNEGSKA, per germline (reference sequence). The CDR3 has 13 amino acids. Trimming pared 0 bases from V and 2 bases from J, leaving 8 bases between.

The table lists this clonotype with a few counts. This sequence joins TRBV7-9 and TRBJ2-7, with 14 bases matching TRBD2. The germline CDR1 and CDR2 sequences are SEHNR and FQNEAQ (reference sequence). The CDR3 covers 17 residues. V lost 3 bases, J lost 6 bases, and 10 bases stayed unmatched. CDR3 bases: TGTGCCAGCAGCTTTTTGGGACTAGCGGGAGAGGCGTTCGAGCAGTACTTC. Translated, it gives CASSFLGLAGEAFEQYF.

The genes are TRBV20-1 and TRBJ2-5; 8 bases line up with TRBD2. The CDR3 is 17 residues long. After removal of 0 bases from V and 3 bases from J, the junction contained 12 bases not matched to a gene. CDR1 is DFQATT, CDR2 SNEGSKA, per germline (reference sequence). CDR3 region: CSARDPGLEGWKETQYF. CDR3 DNA sequence: TGCAGTGCTAGAGATCCGGGACTAGAGGGTTGGAAAGAGACCCAGTACTTC.

The chain joins TRBV24-1 to TRBJ2-3; 9 bases fit TRBD2. The CDR3 sequence is 15 residues long. Germline CDR1 reads KGHDR; CDR2 reads SFDVKD. J was trimmed by 5 bases and V by 3 bases; bases with no gene match: 5. The CDR3 sequence is CATSDVSGSRDTQYF. The CDR3, as DNA: TGTGCCACCAGTGATGTTAGCGGGAGCCGAGATACGCAGTATTTT.

Details on this clonotype: Its ends do not fully match the called genes, so a read error is possible. The chain employs TRBV7-2 and TRBJ2-1; D remains unclear. Germline values: CDR1 SGHTA, CDR2 FQGNSA. The CDR3 spans 14 residues. CDR3 region: CAGSLGQNYNEQFF. Written as DNA, the CDR3 is TGTGCCGGCAGCTTAGGGCAGAACTACAATGAGCAGTTCTTC.

There are a few counts of this clonotype. The V gene is TRBV11-2, the J gene TRBJ1-1; D gene ambiguous. Germline-derived CDR1 and CDR2 are SGHAT and FQNNGV. The ends were cut back, 5 bases at V and 7 bases at J, with 14 bases in the middle. The CDR3 sequence is 13 residues long. CDR3 protein: CASSPQVGLEAFF. The CDR3, as DNA: TGTGCCAGCAGCCCTCAGGTTGGACTTGAAGCTTTCTTT.

The chain is built from TRBV7-6 and TRBJ2-2; TRBD2 matches 9 bases. Germline V lookup: CDR1 SGHVS, CDR2 FNYEAQ. The CDR3 runs 18 residues. The ends lost 5 bases at V and 0 bases at J; junction bases unmatched: 10. The DNA of the CDR3 is TGTGCCAGCAGCCCGACTAGCGGAAACCCTGCGAACACCGGGGAGCTGTTTTTT. The encoded protein is CASSPTSGNPANTGELFF.

This clonotype was picked up a small number of times. This rearrangement joins TRBV12-3 or TRBV12-4 to TRBJ2-5; perhaps TRBD1 as D (6 bases). The V end was cut by 6 bases, the J end by 3 bases, with 14 bases between. This CDR3 is built from 14 residues. CDR3 sequence: CASRPGTLEETQYF. The CDR3 bases are TGTGCCAGCAGACCCGGGACACTCGAAGAGACCCAGTACTTC.

This clonotype has a handful of counts. The genes are TRBV14 and TRBJ2-1; 7 bases match TRBD2. V lost 4 bases and J lost 7; bases outside the gene matches: 10. The length of the CDR3 is 15 residues. Germline CDR1 is SGHDN and CDR2 is FVKESK. The CDR3 spells CASSLRAGFVNEQFF. CDR3 sequence (DNA): TGTGCCAGCAGCCTAAGAGCGGGATTCGTGAATGAGCAGTTCTTC.

This clonotype was picked up many times. This chain connects TRBV29-1 to TRBJ2-7; perhaps TRBD1 as D (6 bases). V lost 5 bases, J lost 6 bases, and 17 bases lay in between. The CDR3 is 13 amino acids. Per the germline V gene, CDR1 is SQVTM and CDR2 is ANQGSEA. For the CDR3, the DNA is TGCAGCGTTTCCCGGGACACCGGTGGCGAGCAGTACTTC. Residues: CSVSRDTGGEQYF.

CDR3 in amino acids: CASSPLASGAYNEQFF. The CDR3 DNA follows: TGTGCCAGCAGCCCTCTTGCTAGCGGGGCCTACAATGAGCAGTTCTTC. The chain employs TRBV6-2 or TRBV6-3 and TRBJ2-1, with 9 bases matching TRBD2. This CDR3 has 16 amino acids. Per germline, CDR1 MNHEY and CDR2 SVGEGT. V was pared by 6 bases and J by 2 bases, with 8 bases of the junction left unmatched.

Ten or more counts support this clonotype. This rearrangement joins TRBV7-2 to TRBJ2-5; D remains ambiguous. The length of the CDR3 is 13 residues. CDR1 is SGHTA, CDR2 FQGNSA, per germline. Trimming took off 2 bases at V and 1 base at J, with 5 bases between the two ends. The CDR3 sequence: CASSLQVQETQYF. CDR3 DNA: TGTGCCAGCAGCTTACAGGTCCAAGAGACCCAGTACTTC.

The gene calls are TRBV28 and TRBJ2-7; D perhaps matches TRBD2 (6 bases). The CDR3 length is 18 residues. Germline V gene data show CDR1 as MDHEN and CDR2 as SYDVKM. V was pared by 1 base and J by 3 bases, with 22 bases between. CDR3 sequence reads: CASSLYKSSGGAHYEQYF. CDR3 DNA: TGTGCCAGCAGTTTATATAAGTCGAGTGGAGGGGCCCACTACGAGCAGTACTTC.

This sequence joins TRBV6-1 and TRBJ2-1; tentative D call: TRBD1 (6 bases). The germline CDR1 and CDR2 sequences are MNHNS and SASEGT. The V end was cut by 6 bases, the J end by 3 bases, with 15 bases between. The CDR3 contains 15 residues. CDR3 sequence reads: CASRESGTNYNEQFF. Here the CDR3 DNA reads TGTGCCAGCAGAGAATCCGGGACAAACTACAATGAGCAGTTCTTC.

The chain is built from TRBV2 and TRBJ1-6, with D possibly being TRBD1 (5 bases). The germline CDR1 and CDR2 sequences are SNHLY and FYNNEI. V was clipped by 7 bases and J by 8 bases, with 15 bases between them. The CDR3 runs to 14 residues. The chain's CDR3 is CASNLLGGDSPLHF. CDR3 DNA sequence: TGTGCCAGCAACTTATTGGGGGGAGATTCACCCCTCCACTTT.